The source of this T cell receptor beta chain is a study of CD8+ T cells in alopecia areata. General study results and limits: Amid tofacitinib therapy, many expanded lesional clones stayed present in scalp and blood.

As regards this clone: What it binds is unknown.

Specified treatment: oral pan-JAK inhibitor, 5-10 mg twice daily. Germline V gene sequence: CDR1 MNHEY, CDR2 SMNVEV (reference sequence). With V trimmed by 4 bases and J by 8 bases, 3 bases remained unmatched. This CDR3 is built from 14 residues. Sequencing relied on a cDNA template that was reverse transcribed from extracted RNA. TCRdb keeps only in-frame clones here, not all; method: immunoSEQ multiplex PCR. The sample lists roughly 170,000 clones, around 58% seen once, with over 10% in the top ten. The specimen comprised CD8+ T cells sorted from blood, sampled at week 24, from a patient treated with tofacitinib. The sequence was collected from a human donor with alopecia areata. The rearrangement joins TRBV27 to TRBJ2-4; 12 positions match TRBD1. The CDR3 sequence: CASSSGQGADIQYF. The DNA of the CDR3 is TGTGCCAGCAGTTCGGGACAGGGGGCGGACATTCAGTACTTC.